Each of the 21 T cell receptor beta chains below was sequenced from the same sample in a study of shared clonotypes between healthy human individuals. Clones were sequenced by immunoSEQ multiplex PCR, and TCRdb holds only the in-frame ones, with some missing. The table lists millions of clones, 85% to 95% of them singletons. The sample consisted of naive CD4+ T cells sorted from blood. Subset meaning: CD45RA+ positively selected. These receptors all stem from a man aged 18 to 35 in good health.

The V gene is TRBV5-1, the J gene TRBJ2-1, with D perhaps matching TRBD1 or TRBD2 (5 bases each). V was cut by 3 bases and J by 2 bases, with 12 bases left in between. Germline CDR1 SGHRS, CDR2 YFSETQ. This CDR3 is 15 amino acids long. The CDR3 loop is CASSWGTVTYNEQFF. The CDR3 DNA follows: TGCGCCAGCAGCTGGGGGACCGTTACCTACAATGAGCAGTTCTTC. The full variable domain, completed using reference TRBV5-1 and TRBJ2-1, is KAGVTQTPRYLIKTRGQQVTLSCSPISGHRSVSWYQQTPGQGLQFLFEYFSETQRNKGNFPGRFSGRQFSNSRSEMNVSTLELGDSALYLCASSWGTVTYNEQFFGPGTRLTVL.

The J gene is TRBJ2-2, the V gene TRBV7-6, with no clear D. CDR1 is SGHVS, CDR2 FNYEAQ, per germline. The CDR3 is made up of 17 amino acids. Trimming took 4 bases from V and 2 from J, leaving 17 bases between them. CDR3 residues: CASSSIKGFLNTGELFF. The CDR3 DNA reads TGTGCCAGCAGCTCCATAAAGGGATTTTTAAACACCGGGGAGCTGTTTTTT.

The chain carries TRBV10-3 and TRBJ1-5; 8 bases match TRBD1. V was pared by 7 bases and J by 3 bases, with 2 bases of the junction left unmatched. The germline V gene encodes CDR1 ENHRY and CDR2 SYGVKD. CDR3 length: 13 amino acids. The CDR3 coding sequence is TGTGCCATCACAGGGGGCGTCAATCAGCCCCAGCATTTT. Protein: CAITGGVNQPQHF.

This rearrangement joins TRBV4-1 to TRBJ2-4, with 7 bases that match TRBD1. The J segment lost 6 bases and the V segment lost 3 bases, leaving 8 bases of the junction unmatched. The CDR3 consists of 15 residues. Germline assignment: CDR1 MGHRA and CDR2 YSYEKL. The CDR3 DNA reads as TGCGCCAGCAGCCATTTCGACAGGGACGGAAACATTCAGTACTTC. Its protein product is CASSHFDRDGNIQYF.

V usage is TRBV10-3 and J usage is TRBJ2-7; tentatively, D is TRBD1 (5 bases). V dropped 1 base and J dropped 5 bases, with 12 bases sitting between them. Looked up from germline, CDR1 is ENHRY and CDR2 is SYGVKD. The CDR3 runs 14 residues. CDR3 bases: TGTGCCATCAGTGAGTTACAGGCAGGAGACGAGCAGTACTTC. It encodes CAISELQAGDEQYF.

The chain joins TRBV29-1 to TRBJ1-2, with D possibly matching TRBD1 (5 bases). The CDR3 extends over 11 amino acids. The V and J ends lost 7 bases and 5 bases respectively, with 11 bases between them. CDR1 is SQVTM, CDR2 ANQGSEA, per germline. This CDR3 is CSGEDIYGYTF. Here the CDR3 DNA reads TGCAGCGGGGAGGACATTTATGGCTACACCTTC.

V and J are TRBV10-3 and TRBJ1-2; D is uncertain. The CDR3 covers 13 residues. Germline CDR1 is ENHRY and CDR2 is SYGVKD. The V and J ends lost 7 bases and 7 bases respectively, with 16 bases between them. CDR3 DNA sequence: TGTGCCATCACACCGGGCGGTCGGATTGGCTACACCTTC. Translated: CAITPGGRIGYTF.

This chain connects TRBV16 to TRBJ2-6, with unresolved D. The ends were cut back, 4 bases at V and 4 bases at J, with 11 bases in the middle. The CDR3 contains 15 residues. The germline V gene encodes CDR1 KGHSY and CDR2 FQNENV. The CDR3, as DNA: TGTGCCAGCAGCCCCCTACCTGGGGGGGCCAACGTCCTGACTTTC. Translating it yields CASSPLPGGANVLTF.

The chain uses TRBV19 and TRBJ2-2; D is unresolved. The germline V gene has CDR1 LNHDA and CDR2 SQIVND (reference sequence). Trimming removed 3 bases from V and 2 bases from J, with 16 bases in between. The CDR3 is 17 residues long. Written as DNA, the CDR3 is TGTGCCAGTAGTATCGCCCCCCGCAGGTACAACACCGGGGAGCTGTTTTTT. Translating gives CASSIAPRRYNTGELFF.

The chain joins TRBV2 to TRBJ2-3; D uncertain. The CDR3 spans 14 residues. The V gene's germline CDR1 is SNHLY and CDR2 FYNNEI. Between the trimmed V and J ends, which lost 3 bases and 1 base, there was a span of 8 bases. CDR3 loop: CASSDTTRTDTQYF. CDR3 DNA: TGTGCCAGCAGTGATACCACCCGCACAGATACGCAGTATTTT. The variable domain in full, with the rest retrieved from reference TRBV2 and TRBJ2-3, is EPEVTQTPSHQVTQMGQEVILRCVPISNHLYFYWYRQILGQKVEFLVSFYNNEISEKSEIFDDQFSVERPDGSNFTLKIRSTKLEDSAMYFCASSDTTRTDTQYFGPGTRLTVL.

This rearrangement joins TRBV5-1 to TRBJ2-5; D is possibly TRBD2 (7 bases). V was cut by 4 bases and J by 2 bases, with 18 bases left in between. Germline CDR1 reads SGHRS; CDR2 reads YFSETQ. The CDR3 sequence is 16 residues long. CDR3 protein: CASSPEGGAFQETQYF. The DNA of the CDR3 is TGCGCCAGCAGCCCCGAGGGGGGGGCATTTCAAGAGACCCAGTACTTC. Variable domain in full (rest from reference TRBV5-1 and TRBJ2-5): KAGVTQTPRYLIKTRGQQVTLSCSPISGHRSVSWYQQTPGQGLQFLFEYFSETQRNKGNFPGRFSGRQFSNSRSEMNVSTLELGDSALYLCASSPEGGAFQETQYFGPGTRLLVL.

This chain connects TRBV10-3 to TRBJ1-5; possible D gene TRBD1, 5 bases. This CDR3 spans 14 amino acids. The V gene lost 3 bases and the J gene lost 3 bases, with 9 bases spanning the gap. CDR1 is ENHRY and CDR2 is SYGVKD in the germline V gene. The CDR3 DNA reads TGTGCCATCAGTGATGGACAACCCAATCAGCCCCAGCATTTT. Translated: CAISDGQPNQPQHF.

The chain joins TRBV11-2 to TRBJ2-7; TRBD1 agrees at 8 bases. Trimming cost V 6 bases and J 4 bases; bases outside gene matches: 20. CDR1 and CDR2 from the germline V gene are SGHAT and FQNNGV. The CDR3 covers 18 residues. As DNA, the CDR3 is TGTGCCAGCAGACGCCGACGGACAGGGCCCCAATCTCTGTACGAGCAGTACTTC. Amino acid sequence: CASRRRRTGPQSLYEQYF.

Here the CDR3 DNA reads TGTGCCAGCAGCCGTTTCCCGAACACCGGGGAGCTGTTTTTT. Protein: CASSRFPNTGELFF. The V gene is TRBV27, the J gene TRBJ2-2; D is ambiguous. Trimming took off 6 bases at V and 0 bases at J, with 8 bases between the two ends. This CDR3 contains 14 residues. Germline values: CDR1 MNHEY, CDR2 SMNVEV (reference sequence).

The chain carries TRBV5-1 and TRBJ2-3; 12 bases are shared with TRBD2. CDR1 SGHRS and CDR2 YFSETQ come from the germline V gene. J gave up 2 bases and V 9 bases, and 7 bases lay outside the gene matches. The CDR3 is 15 amino acids. CDR3 region: CATTTSGGHTDTQYF. The CDR3 DNA reads TGCGCCACCACGACTAGCGGGGGCCACACAGATACGCAGTATTTT.

The chain uses TRBV5-1 and TRBJ2-5, with unresolved D. Trimming took off 0 bases at V and 5 bases at J, with 11 bases between the two ends. The CDR3 consists of 14 residues. Germline V gene data show CDR1 as SGHRS and CDR2 as YFSETQ. The CDR3 sequence: CASSLGHGWETQYF. The DNA for the CDR3 is TGCGCCAGCAGCTTGGGGCATGGTTGGGAGACCCAGTACTTC. The full variable domain, rest sourced from reference TRBV5-1 and TRBJ2-5, is KAGVTQTPRYLIKTRGQQVTLSCSPISGHRSVSWYQQTPGQGLQFLFEYFSETQRNKGNFPGRFSGRQFSNSRSEMNVSTLELGDSALYLCASSLGHGWETQYFGPGTRLLVL.

The CDR3 spells CASTLTGDLSYEQYF. The DNA for the CDR3 is TGTGCCAGCACTCTGACAGGGGACCTATCCTACGAGCAGTACTTC. The chain combines TRBV5-6 with TRBJ2-7; 8 nucleotides match TRBD1. The germline V gene has CDR1 SGHDT and CDR2 YYEEEE. V was pared by 6 bases and J by 1 base, with 9 bases of the junction left unmatched. This CDR3 contains 15 residues.

The rearrangement links TRBV19 to TRBJ1-2, with 7 bases aligning to TRBD1. Germline lookup yields CDR1 LNHDA and CDR2 SQIVND (reference sequence). V shed 6 bases, J shed 5 bases, and the junction held 12 bases outside the gene matches. This CDR3 is 15 amino acids long. The CDR3 protein is CASRPGTVFSYGYTF. The CDR3 DNA reads as TGTGCCAGTAGACCGGGGACAGTTTTCTCTTATGGCTACACCTTC.

The J gene is TRBJ2-5, the V gene TRBV10-1; 11 bases are shared with TRBD1. This CDR3 region has 16 residues. With 1 base clipped from V and 5 bases from J, the junction kept 6 bases outside the gene matches. Germline CDR1 and CDR2: WNHNN and SYGVQD (reference sequence). The CDR3 DNA reads TGCGCCAGCAGTGAGTTTTGGACAGGGGGCGCGGAGACCCAGTACTTC. It specifies CASSEFWTGGAETQYF.

Turning to this clone: The sample has other DNA sequences that encode this CDR3 too. The genes are TRBV2 and TRBJ2-7, with D possibly matching TRBD1 (6 bases). This CDR3 contains 12 residues. Trimming removed 6 bases at V and 4 bases at J, with 10 bases between. Germline lookup yields CDR1 SNHLY and CDR2 FYNNEI. This CDR3 reads CASSATGYEQYF. Written as DNA, the CDR3 is TGTGCCAGCAGCGCCACAGGGTACGAGCAGTACTTC. The full variable domain, rest sourced from reference TRBV2 and TRBJ2-7, is EPEVTQTPSHQVTQMGQEVILRCVPISNHLYFYWYRQILGQKVEFLVSFYNNEISEKSEIFDDQFSVERPDGSNFTLKIRSTKLEDSAMYFCASSATGYEQYFGPGTRLTVT.

The genes are TRBV27 and TRBJ1-5, with TRBD1 matching over 7 bases. V dropped 2 bases and J dropped 0; count of bases not matched to a gene: 7. This CDR3 contains 17 residues. CDR1 is MNHEY, CDR2 SMNVEV, per germline (reference sequence). The CDR3, as DNA: TGTGCCAGCAGTTTAGCCGGGCAGGGGGATAGCAATCAGCCCCAGCATTTT. Its translation: CASSLAGQGDSNQPQHF.